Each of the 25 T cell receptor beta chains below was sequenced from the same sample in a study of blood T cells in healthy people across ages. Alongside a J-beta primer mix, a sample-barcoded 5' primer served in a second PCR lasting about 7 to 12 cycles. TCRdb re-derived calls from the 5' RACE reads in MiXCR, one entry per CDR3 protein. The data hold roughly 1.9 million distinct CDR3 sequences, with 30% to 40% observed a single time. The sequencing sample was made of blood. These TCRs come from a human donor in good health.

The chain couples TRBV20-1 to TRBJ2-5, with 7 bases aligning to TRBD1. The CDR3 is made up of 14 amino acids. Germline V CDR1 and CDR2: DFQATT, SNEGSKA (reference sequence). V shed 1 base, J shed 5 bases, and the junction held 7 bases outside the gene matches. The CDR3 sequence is CSARVTGSWETQYF. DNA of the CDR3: TGCAGTGCTAGAGTGACAGGGTCCTGGGAGACCCAGTACTTC.

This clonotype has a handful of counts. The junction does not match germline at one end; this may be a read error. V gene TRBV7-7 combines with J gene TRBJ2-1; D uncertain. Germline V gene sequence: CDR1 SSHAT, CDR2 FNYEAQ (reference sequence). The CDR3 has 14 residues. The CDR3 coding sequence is TGTGCTAGCAGCTTAGGTCGGTTTCCCTATGAGCAGTTCTTC. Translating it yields CASSLGRFPYEQFF.

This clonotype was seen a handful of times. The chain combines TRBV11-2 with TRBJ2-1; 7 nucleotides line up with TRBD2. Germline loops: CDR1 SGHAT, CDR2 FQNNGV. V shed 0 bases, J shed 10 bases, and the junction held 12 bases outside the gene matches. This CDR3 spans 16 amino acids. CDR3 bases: TGTGCCAGCAGCTTAGATGTCTGGGGGACTAAGGACGAGCAGTTCTTC. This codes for CASSLDVWGTKDEQFF.

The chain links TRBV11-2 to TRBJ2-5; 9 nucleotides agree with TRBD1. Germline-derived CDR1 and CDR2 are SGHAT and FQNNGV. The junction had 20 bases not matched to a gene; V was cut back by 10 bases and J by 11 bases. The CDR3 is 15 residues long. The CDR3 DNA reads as TGTGCCACCTTGAAGGACAGGGGCTATGACAATGAGCAGTACTTC. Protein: CATLKDRGYDNEQYF.

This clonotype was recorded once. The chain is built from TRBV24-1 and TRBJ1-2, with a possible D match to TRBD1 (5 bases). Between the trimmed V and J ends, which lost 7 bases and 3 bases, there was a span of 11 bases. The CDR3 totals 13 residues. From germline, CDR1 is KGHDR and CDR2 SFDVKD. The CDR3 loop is CATSPGDHYGYTF. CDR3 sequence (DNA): TGTGCCACCAGCCCGGGGGACCACTATGGCTACACCTTC.

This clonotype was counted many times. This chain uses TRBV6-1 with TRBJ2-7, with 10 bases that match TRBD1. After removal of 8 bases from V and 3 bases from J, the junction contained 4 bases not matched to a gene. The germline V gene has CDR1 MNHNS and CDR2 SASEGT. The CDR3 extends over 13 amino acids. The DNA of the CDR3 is TGTGCCAGCCGGGACAGGGGAGGCTACGAGCAGTACTTC. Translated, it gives CASRDRGGYEQYF.

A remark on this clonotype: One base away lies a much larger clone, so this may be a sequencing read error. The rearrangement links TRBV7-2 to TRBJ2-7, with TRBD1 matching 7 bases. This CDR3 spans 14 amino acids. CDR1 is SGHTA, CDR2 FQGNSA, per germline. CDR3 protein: CASNLGTEYYEQYF. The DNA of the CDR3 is TGTGCCAGCAACTTAGGGACAGAGTACTACGAGCAGTACTTC.

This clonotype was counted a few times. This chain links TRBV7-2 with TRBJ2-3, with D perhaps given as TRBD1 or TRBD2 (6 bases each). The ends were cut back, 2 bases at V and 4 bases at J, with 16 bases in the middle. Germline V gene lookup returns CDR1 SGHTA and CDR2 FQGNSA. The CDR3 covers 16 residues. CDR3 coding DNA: TGTGCCAGCAGCTTATTGGGGGCAGGGGAGGCAGATACGCAGTATTTT. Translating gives CASSLLGAGEADTQYF. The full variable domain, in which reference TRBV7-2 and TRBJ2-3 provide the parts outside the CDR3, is GAGVSQSPSNKVTEKGKDVELRCDPISGHTALYWYRQSLGQGLEFLIYFQGNSAPDKSGLPSDRFSAERTGGSVSTLTIQRTQQEDSAVYLCASSLLGAGEADTQYFGPGTRLTVL.

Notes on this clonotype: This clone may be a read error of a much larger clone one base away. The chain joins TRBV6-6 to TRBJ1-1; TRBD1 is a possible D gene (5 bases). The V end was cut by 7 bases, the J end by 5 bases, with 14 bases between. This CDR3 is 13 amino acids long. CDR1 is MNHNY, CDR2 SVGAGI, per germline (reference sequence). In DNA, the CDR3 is TGTGCCAGCATCCACGGGGGTGGGACTGAAGCTTTCTTT. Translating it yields CASIHGGGTEAFF.

CDR3 loop: CASSSNQEIYGYTF. DNA of the CDR3: TGTGCCAGCAGCTCAAACCAGGAGATCTATGGCTACACCTTC. V usage is TRBV9 and J usage is TRBJ1-2, with D uncertain. Germline V CDR1 and CDR2: SGDLS, YYNGEE. CDR3 length: 14 residues. V was pared by 4 bases and J by 4 bases, with 14 bases between.

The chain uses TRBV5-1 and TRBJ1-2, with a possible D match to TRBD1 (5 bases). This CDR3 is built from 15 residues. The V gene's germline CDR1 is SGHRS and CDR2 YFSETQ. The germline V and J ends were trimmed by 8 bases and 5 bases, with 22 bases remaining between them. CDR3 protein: CASSQDTNSVYGYTF. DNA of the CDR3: TGCGCCAGTAGCCAGGACACCAACTCCGTTTATGGCTACACCTTC.

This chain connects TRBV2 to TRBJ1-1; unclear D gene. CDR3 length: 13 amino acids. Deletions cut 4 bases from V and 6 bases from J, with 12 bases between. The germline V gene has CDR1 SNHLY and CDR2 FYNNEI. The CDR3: CASSGQSNAEAFF. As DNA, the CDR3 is TGTGCCAGCAGTGGGCAGAGCAACGCTGAAGCTTTCTTT. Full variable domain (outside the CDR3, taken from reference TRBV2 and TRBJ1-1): EPEVTQTPSHQVTQMGQEVILRCVPISNHLYFYWYRQILGQKVEFLVSFYNNEISEKSEIFDDQFSVERPDGSNFTLKIRSTKLEDSAMYFCASSGQSNAEAFFGQGTRLTVV.

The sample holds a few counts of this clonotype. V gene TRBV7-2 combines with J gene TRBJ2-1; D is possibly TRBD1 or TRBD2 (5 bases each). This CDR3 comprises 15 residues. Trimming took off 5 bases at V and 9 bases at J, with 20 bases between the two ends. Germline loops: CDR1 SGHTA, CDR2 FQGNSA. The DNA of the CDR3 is TGTGCCAGCAGCCCACGCCCCTGGACGGGGACTGAGCAGTTCTTC. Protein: CASSPRPWTGTEQFF.

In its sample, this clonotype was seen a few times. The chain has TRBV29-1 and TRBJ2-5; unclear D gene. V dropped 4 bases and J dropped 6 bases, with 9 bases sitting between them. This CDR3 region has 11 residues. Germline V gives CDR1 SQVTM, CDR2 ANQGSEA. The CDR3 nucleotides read TGCAGCGTTGTTTTCTCGCAGACCCAGTACTTC. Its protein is CSVVFSQTQYF.

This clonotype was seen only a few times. The CDR3 region has the DNA TGTGCCAGCAGCCAAGTAGGGGAGGGATACTCCTACGAGCAGTACTTC. Protein product: CASSQVGEGYSYEQYF. V gene TRBV4-2 combines with J gene TRBJ2-7; 7 nucleotides align to TRBD2. The CDR3 is made up of 16 amino acids. Trimming at V came to 1 base and at J to 0 bases, leaving 6 bases not matched to a gene. The germline CDR1 and CDR2 sequences are LGHNA and YNFKEQ.

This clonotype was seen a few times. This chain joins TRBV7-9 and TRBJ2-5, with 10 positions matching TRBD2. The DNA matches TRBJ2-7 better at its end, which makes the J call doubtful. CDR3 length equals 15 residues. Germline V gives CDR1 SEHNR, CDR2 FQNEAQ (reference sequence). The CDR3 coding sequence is TGTGCCAGCAGCTTGGGGATGGGACTAGCGTACGAGCAGTACTTC. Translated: CASSLGMGLAYEQYF.

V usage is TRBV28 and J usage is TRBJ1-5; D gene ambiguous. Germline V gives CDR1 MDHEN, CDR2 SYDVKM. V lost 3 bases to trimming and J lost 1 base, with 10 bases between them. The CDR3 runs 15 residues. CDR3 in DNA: TGTGCCAGCAGTTTCTTGGGGAGAAGCAATCAGCCCCAGCATTTT. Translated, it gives CASSFLGRSNQPQHF.

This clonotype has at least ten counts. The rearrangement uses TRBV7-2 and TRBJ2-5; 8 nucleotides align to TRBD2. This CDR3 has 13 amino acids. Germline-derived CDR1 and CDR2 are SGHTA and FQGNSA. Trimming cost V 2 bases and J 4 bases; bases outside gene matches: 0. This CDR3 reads CASSLLAGETQYF. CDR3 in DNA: TGTGCCAGCAGCTTACTAGCGGGAGAGACCCAGTACTTC.

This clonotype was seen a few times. The CDR3, as DNA: TGTGCCAGCAAGCCTTGGCAGACCACCTACGAGCAGTACTTC. As protein: CASKPWQTTYEQYF. V and J are TRBV28 and TRBJ2-7; D is unresolved. The CDR3 totals 14 residues. Germline values: CDR1 MDHEN, CDR2 SYDVKM. V was pared by 7 bases and J by 2 bases, with 15 bases between.

The CDR3 here is CASSLETGRLISYTF. CDR3 sequence (DNA): TGTGCCAGCAGCTTAGAGACCGGACGGCTGATCAGCTACACCTTC. This rearrangement joins TRBV7-8 to TRBJ1-2, with D uncertain. Trimming took off 1 base at V and 9 bases at J, with 18 bases between the two ends. The length of the CDR3 is 15 residues. Germline V gives CDR1 SGHVS, CDR2 FQNEAQ.

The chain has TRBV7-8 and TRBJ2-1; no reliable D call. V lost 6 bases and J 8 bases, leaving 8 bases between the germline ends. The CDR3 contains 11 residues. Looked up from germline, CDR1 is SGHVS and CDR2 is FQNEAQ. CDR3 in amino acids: CASRGLHEQFF. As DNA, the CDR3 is TGTGCCAGCAGGGGTTTGCATGAGCAGTTCTTC.

The CDR3, as DNA: TGCAGTGCTTTACAGCTAGCCAAAAACATTCAGTACTTC. This sequence encodes CSALQLAKNIQYF. The chain couples TRBV20-1 to TRBJ2-4; D is ambiguous. This CDR3 has 13 amino acids. V lost 5 bases and J 0 bases, leaving 8 bases between the germline ends. Germline-derived CDR1 and CDR2 are DFQATT and SNEGSKA (reference sequence).

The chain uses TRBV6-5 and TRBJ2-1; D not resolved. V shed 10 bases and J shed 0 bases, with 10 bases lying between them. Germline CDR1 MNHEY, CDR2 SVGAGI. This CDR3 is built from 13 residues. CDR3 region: CATARSSYNEQFF. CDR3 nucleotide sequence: TGTGCCACCGCCCGAAGCTCCTACAATGAGCAGTTCTTC.

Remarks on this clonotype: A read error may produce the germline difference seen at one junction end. CDR3 protein: CSVDLTGTTHGCTF. As DNA, the CDR3 is TGCAGCGTTGATTTGACAGGGACGACTCATGGCTGCACCTTC. This chain uses TRBV29-1 with TRBJ1-2; 7 bases fit TRBD1. CDR3 length: 14 amino acids. Germline CDR1 reads SQVTM; CDR2 reads ANQGSEA.

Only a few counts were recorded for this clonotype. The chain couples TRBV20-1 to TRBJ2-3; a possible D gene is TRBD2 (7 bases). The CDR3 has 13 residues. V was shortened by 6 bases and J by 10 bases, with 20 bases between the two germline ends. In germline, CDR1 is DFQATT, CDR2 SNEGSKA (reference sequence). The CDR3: CSAQGKGGGSQYF. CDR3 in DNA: TGCAGTGCCCAGGGCAAGGGGGGGGGTTCGCAGTATTTT.